This paragraph covers one T cell receptor beta chain sequence. Its antigen is unidentified. The CDR3 contains 14 residues. Germline V gene sequence: CDR1 DFQATT, CDR2 SNEGSKA (reference sequence). The ends lost 6 bases at V and 4 bases at J; junction bases unmatched: 6. The sample belongs to a study of post-analysis software for immune sequencing data. In the study overall: Some patients lacked subtype; others had relapsing-remitting, secondary progressive or progressive-relapsing disease. Study observations and caveats: Among multiple sclerosis patients, normalized Chao1 diversity was significantly below that of controls. There were roughly 5 TRBV segments more frequent in patients than controls, and TRBV5-6, TRBV5-1 and TRBV20-1 were among them.

The authors incorporated unique molecular identifiers into the TCR beta cDNA libraries. The T cell input of roughly 0.95 to 11 million gave approximately 460,000 cDNA molecules. TCRdb used MiXCR to reprocess the PCR reads, holding one entry per CDR3 protein. The data contain some 500,000 distinct CDR3 sequences, roughly 45% of them singletons. The genes are TRBV20-1 and TRBJ2-3; 11 bases are shared with TRBD2. Sequenced sample: blood. The TCR comes from a girl aged 5-17 years with multiple sclerosis. This CDR3 reads CSANSGRDPDTQYF. In DNA form, the CDR3 reads TGCAGTGCGAATAGCGGGAGGGATCCAGATACGCAGTATTTT.